This T cell receptor beta chain was obtained from a study of blood T cells in healthy people across ages. For the second PCR, which ran for 7 to 11 cycles, a sample-barcoded 5' primer and a J-beta primer mix were used. Each cDNA molecule was tagged by a template-switch adaptor with 12 random nucleotides. TCRdb independently ran MiXCR on the 5' RACE reads; one entry per CDR3 protein. Of around 1,600,000 distinct CDR3 sequences listed, approximately 39% are singletons. The germline V gene encodes CDR1 SQVTM and CDR2 ANQGSEA. The CDR3 has 14 amino acids. Trimming cost V 7 bases and J 0 bases; bases outside gene matches: 6. The study recruited healthy Caucasian donors from Russia who were aged about 6 to 95. Isolated per sample were at least 7 million PBMCs.

The receptor's source is a woman aged 18-30 years in good health. J is TRBJ2-7 and V is TRBV29-1; 10 bases fit TRBD1. What was sequenced was blood. Here the CDR3 reads CSASDRGSSYEQYF. The CDR3 nucleotides are TGCAGCGCATCGGACAGGGGGAGCTCCTACGAGCAGTACTTC.